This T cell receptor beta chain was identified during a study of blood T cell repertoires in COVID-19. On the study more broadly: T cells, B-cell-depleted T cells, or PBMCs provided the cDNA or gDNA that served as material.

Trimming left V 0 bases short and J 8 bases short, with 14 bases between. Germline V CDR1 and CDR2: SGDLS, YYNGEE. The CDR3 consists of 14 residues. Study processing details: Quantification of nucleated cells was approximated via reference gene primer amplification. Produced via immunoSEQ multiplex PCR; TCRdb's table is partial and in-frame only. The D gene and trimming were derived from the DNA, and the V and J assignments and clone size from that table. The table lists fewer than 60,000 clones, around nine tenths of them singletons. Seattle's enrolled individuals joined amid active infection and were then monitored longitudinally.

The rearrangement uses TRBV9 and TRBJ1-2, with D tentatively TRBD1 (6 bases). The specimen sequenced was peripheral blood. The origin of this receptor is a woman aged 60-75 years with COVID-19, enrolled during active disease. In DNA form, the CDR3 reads TGTGCCAGCAGCGTAGATAGGGGGTTGAGGGGCTACACCTTC. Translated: CASSVDRGLRGYTF.